This T cell receptor beta chain was sequenced for a study of T cell responses to AZD1222 COVID-19 vaccine. Repertoires were generated with immunoSEQ multiplex PCR, while TCRdb's copy carries only in-frame clones and drops some. The sample consists of roughly 50,000 clones, 75% to 90% of them appearing once. The CDR3 has 16 amino acids. J gave up 4 bases and V 5 bases, and 10 bases lay outside the gene matches. Germline values: CDR1 SGHAT, CDR2 FQNNGV. This clonotype was sampled from an adult who received the AZD1222 COVID-19 vaccine. The sequences come from peripheral blood, collected 28 days after the second AZD1222 dose. V usage is TRBV11-2 and J usage is TRBJ2-3, with 9 bases matching TRBD1. This chain's CDR3 is CASSLNRGRGPDTQYF. The CDR3 DNA follows: TGTGCCAGCAGCCTTAACAGGGGGCGCGGCCCAGATACGCAGTATTTT.